Sequencing of this T cell receptor beta chain was carried out in a study of blood T cell repertoires in COVID-19. TCRdb keeps only in-frame clones here, not all; method: immunoSEQ multiplex PCR. Of 180,000 or so clones in the sample, 75% to 90% were seen once. Germline V gene data show CDR1 as ENHRY and CDR2 as SYGVKD. V lost 6 bases, J lost 4 bases, and 10 bases stayed unmatched. The CDR3 consists of 15 residues. The table lists this clone with a few counts. The specimen was peripheral blood. The genes are TRBV10-3 and TRBJ1-2; 8 bases line up with TRBD1. The clonotype was recovered from a woman in her fifties or sixties with acute or convalescent COVID-19. The CDR3 DNA is TGTGCCATCAGGCAACAGGGGGTCACCTCCTATGGCTACACCTTC. Residues: CAIRQQGVTSYGYTF.